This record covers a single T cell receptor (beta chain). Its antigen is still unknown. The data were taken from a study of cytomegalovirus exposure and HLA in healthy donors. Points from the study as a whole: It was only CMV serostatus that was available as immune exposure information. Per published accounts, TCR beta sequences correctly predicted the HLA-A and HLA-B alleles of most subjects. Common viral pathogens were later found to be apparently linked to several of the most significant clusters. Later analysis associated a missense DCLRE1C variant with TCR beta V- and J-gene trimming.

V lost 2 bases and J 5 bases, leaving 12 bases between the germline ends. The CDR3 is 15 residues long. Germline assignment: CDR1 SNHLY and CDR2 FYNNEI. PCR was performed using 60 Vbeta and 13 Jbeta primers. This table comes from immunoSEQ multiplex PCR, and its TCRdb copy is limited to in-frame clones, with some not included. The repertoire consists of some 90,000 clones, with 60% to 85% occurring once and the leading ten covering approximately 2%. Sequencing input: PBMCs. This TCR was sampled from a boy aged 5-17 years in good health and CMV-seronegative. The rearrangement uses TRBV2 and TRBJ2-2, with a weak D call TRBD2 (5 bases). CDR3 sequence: CASSETGMSTGELFF. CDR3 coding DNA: TGTGCCAGCAGTGAAACCGGGATGAGTACCGGGGAGCTGTTTTTT.